This TCR beta chain comes out of a study of shared clonotypes between healthy human individuals. Some clones are missing from TCRdb's copy, which holds only in-frame ones; the method was immunoSEQ multiplex PCR. The sample has around 1.6 million clones; nearly 99% are singletons. The source is a man between 25 and 39 years old in good health. Sequenced input: naive CD4+ T cells sorted from blood. Regarding subset: CD45RA+ positively selected.

The CDR3 DNA reads as TGCGCCAGCAGCCTGGGACTAGCAAGGGACGATACGCAGTATTTT. It encodes CASSLGLARDDTQYF. The chain couples TRBV5-1 to TRBJ2-3, with 9 bases that match TRBD2. The V and J ends lost 4 bases and 6 bases, in that order; junction bases with no gene match: 9. Germline V gene data show CDR1 as SGHRS and CDR2 as YFSETQ. The CDR3 totals 15 residues.